The clone carrying this TCR beta chain occurred many times. The antigen remains unidentified. This record comes from a study of T-cell reconstitution after alpha-beta-depleted transplantation in children. A library of TCRbeta sequences, prepared with unique molecular identifiers, was generated. TCRdb fed the PCR reads into MiXCR, producing one record per CDR3 protein. The table shows fewer than 700,000 distinct CDR3 sequences, with over 10% occurring only once. Study-wide findings and caveats: Several hundred expanded graft clones reportedly were the source of alpha-beta T cells about two months after transplant. T-cell numbers and diversity one year post-transplant derived largely from freshly generated T cells. It was surviving recipient T cells and thymic progenitors that gave some patients high TCRbeta diversity at day 60.

This CDR3 contains 13 residues. V shed 5 bases and J 15 bases; nucleotides not matched to a gene: 8. Germline values: CDR1 LGHNA, CDR2 YSLEER. The rearrangement uses TRBV4-3 and TRBJ2-1; 12 positions agree with TRBD2. The sequenced sample was PBMCs, mostly from graft donor cells, obtained 360 days after TCRalphabeta/CD19-depleted stem cell transplant. The source of this sequence is a male patient between 5 and 17 years old who had a stem cell transplant for acute myeloid leukemia, so the T cells may come from the graft donor. The CDR3 sequence is CASSALAGGPVFF. In DNA, the CDR3 is TGCGCCAGCAGCGCTCTAGCGGGAGGGCCGGTGTTCTTC.